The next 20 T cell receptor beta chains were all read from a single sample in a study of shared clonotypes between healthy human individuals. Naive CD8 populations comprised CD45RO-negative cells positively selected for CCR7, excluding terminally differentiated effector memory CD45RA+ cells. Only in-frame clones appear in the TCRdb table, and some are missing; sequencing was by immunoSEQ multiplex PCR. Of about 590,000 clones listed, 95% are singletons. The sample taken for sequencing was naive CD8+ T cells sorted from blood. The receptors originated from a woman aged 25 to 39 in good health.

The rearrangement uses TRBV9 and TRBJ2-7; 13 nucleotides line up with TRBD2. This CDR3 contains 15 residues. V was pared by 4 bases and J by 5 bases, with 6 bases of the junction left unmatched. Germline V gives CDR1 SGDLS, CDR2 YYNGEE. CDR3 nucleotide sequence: TGTGCCAGCAGCACCGGACTAGCGGGAGCGGACGAGCAGTACTTC. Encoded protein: CASSTGLAGADEQYF.

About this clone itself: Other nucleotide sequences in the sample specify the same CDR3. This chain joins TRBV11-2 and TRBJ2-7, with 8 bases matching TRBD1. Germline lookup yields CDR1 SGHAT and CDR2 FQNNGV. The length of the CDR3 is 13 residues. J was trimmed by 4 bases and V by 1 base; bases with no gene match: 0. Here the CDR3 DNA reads TGTGCCAGCAGCTTAGGGACAGGGTACGAGCAGTACTTC. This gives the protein CASSLGTGYEQYF.

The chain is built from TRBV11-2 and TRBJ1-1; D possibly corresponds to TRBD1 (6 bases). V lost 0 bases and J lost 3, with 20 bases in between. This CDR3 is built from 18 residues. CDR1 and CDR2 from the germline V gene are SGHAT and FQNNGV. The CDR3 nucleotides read TGTGCCAGCAGCTTAGATCTCCAGGGAACTCACAGGGACACTGAAGCTTTCTTT. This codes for CASSLDLQGTHRDTEAFF.

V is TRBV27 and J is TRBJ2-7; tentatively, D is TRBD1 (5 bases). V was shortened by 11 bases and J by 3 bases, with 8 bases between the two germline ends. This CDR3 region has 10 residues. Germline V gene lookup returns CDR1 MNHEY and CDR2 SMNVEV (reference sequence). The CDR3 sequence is CAAGRYEQYF. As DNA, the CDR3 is TGTGCCGCAGGGCGCTACGAGCAGTACTTC.

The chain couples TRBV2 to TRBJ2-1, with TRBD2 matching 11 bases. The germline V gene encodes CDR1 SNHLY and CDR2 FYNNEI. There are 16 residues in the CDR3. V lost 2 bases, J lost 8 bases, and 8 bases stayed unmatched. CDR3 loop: CASSENLGLAVDEQFF. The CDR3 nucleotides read TGTGCCAGCAGTGAAAATCTGGGACTAGCGGTGGATGAGCAGTTCTTC.

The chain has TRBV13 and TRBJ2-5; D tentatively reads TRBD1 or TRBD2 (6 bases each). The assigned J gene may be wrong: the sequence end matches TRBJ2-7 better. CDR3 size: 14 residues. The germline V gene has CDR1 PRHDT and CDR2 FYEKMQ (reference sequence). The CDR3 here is CASSPDGGVYEQYF. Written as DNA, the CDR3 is TGTGCCAGCAGCCCCGACGGGGGCGTATACGAGCAGTACTTC.

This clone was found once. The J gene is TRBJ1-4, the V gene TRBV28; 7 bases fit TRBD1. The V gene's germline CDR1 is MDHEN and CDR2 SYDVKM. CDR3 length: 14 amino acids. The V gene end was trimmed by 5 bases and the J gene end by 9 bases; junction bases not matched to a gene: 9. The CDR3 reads CASSPDQTGKKLFF. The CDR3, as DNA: TGTGCCAGCAGTCCCGACCAGACAGGGAAAAAACTGTTTTTT.

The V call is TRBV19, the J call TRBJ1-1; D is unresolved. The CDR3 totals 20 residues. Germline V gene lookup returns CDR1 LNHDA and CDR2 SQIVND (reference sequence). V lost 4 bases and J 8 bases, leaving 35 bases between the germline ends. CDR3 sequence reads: CASSSSIGGHQRRLLSEAFF. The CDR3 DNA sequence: TGTGCCAGTAGTAGTAGTATTGGTGGGCACCAACGTCGCCTACTTTCGGAAGCTTTCTTT.

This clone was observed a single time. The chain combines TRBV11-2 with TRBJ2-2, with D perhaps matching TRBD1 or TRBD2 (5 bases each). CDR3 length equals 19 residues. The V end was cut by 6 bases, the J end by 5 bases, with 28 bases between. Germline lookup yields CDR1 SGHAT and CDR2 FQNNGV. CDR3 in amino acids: CASSSRKKRDLRPTGELFF. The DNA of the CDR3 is TGTGCCAGCAGTTCACGCAAAAAAAGGGACCTTCGTCCAACCGGGGAGCTGTTTTTT.

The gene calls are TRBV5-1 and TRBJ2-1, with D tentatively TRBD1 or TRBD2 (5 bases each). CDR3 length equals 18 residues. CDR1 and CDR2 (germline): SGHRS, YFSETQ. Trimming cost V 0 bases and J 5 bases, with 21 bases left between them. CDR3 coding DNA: TGCGCCAGCAGCTTGGGAGGTGGTCACGAGGGCAGGGACAATGAGCAGTTCTTC. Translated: CASSLGGGHEGRDNEQFF.

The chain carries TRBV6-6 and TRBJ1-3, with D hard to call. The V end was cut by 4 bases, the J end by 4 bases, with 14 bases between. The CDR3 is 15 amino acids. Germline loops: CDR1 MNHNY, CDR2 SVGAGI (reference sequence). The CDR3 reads CASSFLSGPGNTIYF. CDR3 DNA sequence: TGTGCCAGCAGTTTCTTATCGGGTCCGGGAAACACCATATATTTT.

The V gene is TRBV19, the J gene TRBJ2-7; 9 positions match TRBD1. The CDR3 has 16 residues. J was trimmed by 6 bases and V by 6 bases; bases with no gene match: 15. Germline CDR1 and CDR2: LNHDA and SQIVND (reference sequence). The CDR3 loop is CASSRPLGDRESEQYF. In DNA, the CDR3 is TGTGCCAGTAGCCGCCCTCTGGGGGACAGGGAAAGCGAGCAGTACTTC. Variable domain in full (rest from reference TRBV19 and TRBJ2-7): DGGITQSPKYLFRKEGQNVTLSCEQNLNHDAMYWYRQDPGQGLRLIYYSQIVNDFQKGDIAEGYSVSREKKESFPLTVTSAQKNPTAFYLCASSRPLGDRESEQYFGPGTRLTVT.

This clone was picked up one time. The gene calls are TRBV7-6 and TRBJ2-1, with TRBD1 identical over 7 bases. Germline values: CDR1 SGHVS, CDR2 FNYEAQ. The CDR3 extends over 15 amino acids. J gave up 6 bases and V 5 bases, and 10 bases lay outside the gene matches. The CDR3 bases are TGTGCCAGCAGCCCAGACAGGGTAAAGGGCAATGAGCAGTTCTTC. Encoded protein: CASSPDRVKGNEQFF.

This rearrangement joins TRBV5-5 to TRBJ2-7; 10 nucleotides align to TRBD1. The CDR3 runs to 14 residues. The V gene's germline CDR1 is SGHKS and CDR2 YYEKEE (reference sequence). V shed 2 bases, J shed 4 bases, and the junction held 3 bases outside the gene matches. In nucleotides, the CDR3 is TGTGCCAGCAGCTTACCGGGACAGGGGTACGAGCAGTACTTC. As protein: CASSLPGQGYEQYF.

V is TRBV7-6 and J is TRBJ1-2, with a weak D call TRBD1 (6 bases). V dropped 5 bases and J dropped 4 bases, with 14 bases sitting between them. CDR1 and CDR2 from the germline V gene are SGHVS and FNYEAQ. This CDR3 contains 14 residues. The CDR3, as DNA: TGTGCCAGCAGCGCCTCAGGGGACCCCTATGGCTACACCTTC. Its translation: CASSASGDPYGYTF.

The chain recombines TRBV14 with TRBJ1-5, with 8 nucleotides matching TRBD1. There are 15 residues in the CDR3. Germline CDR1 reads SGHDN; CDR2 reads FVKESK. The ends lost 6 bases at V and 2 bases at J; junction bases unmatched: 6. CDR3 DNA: TGTGCCAGCAGACAGGGGGGGCTCGGCAATCAGCCCCAGCATTTT. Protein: CASRQGGLGNQPQHF. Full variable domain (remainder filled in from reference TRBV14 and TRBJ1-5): EAGVTQFPSHSVIEKGQTVTLRCDPISGHDNLYWYRRVMGKEIKFLLHFVKESKQDESGMPNNRFLAERTGGTYSTLKVQPAELEDSGVYFCASRQGGLGNQPQHFGDGTRLSIL.

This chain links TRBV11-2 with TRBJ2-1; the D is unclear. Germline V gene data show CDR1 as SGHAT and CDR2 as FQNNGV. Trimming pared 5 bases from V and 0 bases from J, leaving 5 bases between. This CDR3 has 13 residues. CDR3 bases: TGTGCCAGCAGCCCCCCCTCCTACAATGAGCAGTTCTTC. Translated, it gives CASSPPSYNEQFF.

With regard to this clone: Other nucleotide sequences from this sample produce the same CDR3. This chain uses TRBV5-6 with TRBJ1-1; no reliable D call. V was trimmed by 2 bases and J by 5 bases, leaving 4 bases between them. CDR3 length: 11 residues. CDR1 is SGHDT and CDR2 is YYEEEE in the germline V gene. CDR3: CASSLGTEAFF. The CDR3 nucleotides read TGTGCCAGCAGCTTAGGGACTGAAGCTTTCTTT.

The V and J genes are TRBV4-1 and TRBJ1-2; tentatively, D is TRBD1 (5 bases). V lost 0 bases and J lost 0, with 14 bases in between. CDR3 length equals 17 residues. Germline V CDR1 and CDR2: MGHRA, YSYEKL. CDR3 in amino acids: CASSQEGEYGANYGYTF. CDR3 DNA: TGCGCCAGCAGCCAAGAGGGGGAATACGGGGCTAACTATGGCTACACCTTC.

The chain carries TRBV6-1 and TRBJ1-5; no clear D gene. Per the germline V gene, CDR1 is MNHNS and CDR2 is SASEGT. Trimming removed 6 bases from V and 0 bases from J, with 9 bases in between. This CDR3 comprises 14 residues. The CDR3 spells CASSQPYSNQPQHF. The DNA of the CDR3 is TGTGCCAGCAGCCAGCCTTATAGCAATCAGCCCCAGCATTTT.